This T cell receptor beta chain was recorded in a study of Graves' ophthalmopathy and Graves' hyperthyroidism. Across the study: At initial diagnosis, peripheral blood was obtained, and this preceded any treatment.

RNA transcripts provided the template for amplifying TCR beta CDR3 regions. The authors performed first-round RT-PCR with HTBI primers and then a second-round multiplex PCR. In TCRdb, the multiplex PCR reads were re-called with MiXCR into one record per CDR3 protein. This sample yields some 160,000 distinct CDR3 sequences, of which around two fifths are seen a single time; less than 9.5% belongs to the top ten. Clinical symptoms and serum thyroxine were used for diagnosis; TRAb, thyroid ultrasound and orbital computed tomography were also relied on. Broader study findings: Using 13 signatures, a model distinguished ophthalmopathy from stable hyperthyroidism, reaching around 86% sensitivity and 80% to 83% specificity. Blood contained most expanded thyroid clonotypes exceeding 0.001 frequency.

This clonotype has at least ten counts. The antigen remains unidentified. Sequencing used peripheral blood. The TCR comes from a man under 40 with Graves' ophthalmopathy.

CDR3 sequence: CATSASTGTGKVGYTF. The CDR3 region has the DNA TGTGCCACCAGTGCTTCAACCGGGACAGGGAAAGTCGGCTACACCTTC. The rearrangement joins TRBV24-1 to TRBJ1-2, with 9 bases that match TRBD1. This CDR3 is built from 16 residues. The germline CDR1 and CDR2 sequences are KGHDR and SFDVKD. The V gene end was trimmed by 5 bases and the J gene end by 8 bases; junction bases not matched to a gene: 14.